These 14 T cell receptor beta chains share one sample of origin, sequenced in a study of cytomegalovirus exposure and HLA in healthy donors. The PCR employed 60 Vbeta primers together with 13 Jbeta primers. Assay: immunoSEQ multiplex PCR; the TCRdb copy retains only in-frame clones and omits some. The sample contains some 110,000 clones, 75% of which appear only once. The sample consisted of PBMCs. The receptors shown here come from a male donor in good health and CMV-seropositive.

The rearrangement joins TRBV25-1 to TRBJ2-2; 8 bases match TRBD1. Germline V CDR1 and CDR2: MGHDK, SYGVNS. After removal of 3 bases from V and 4 bases from J, the junction contained 4 bases not matched to a gene. The CDR3 is made up of 15 amino acids. The CDR3 protein is CASSEDRVGTGELFF. CDR3 in DNA: TGTGCCAGCAGTGAGGACAGGGTGGGCACCGGGGAGCTGTTTTTT.

This sequence joins TRBV5-1 and TRBJ2-5, with TRBD1 matching over 8 bases. V lost 3 bases, J lost 4 bases, and 11 bases stayed unmatched. The CDR3 spans 16 residues. Germline CDR1 reads SGHRS; CDR2 reads YFSETQ. Here the CDR3 reads CASSSGTGGFSETQYF. The CDR3 bases are TGCGCCAGCAGCTCGGGAACAGGGGGGTTTTCAGAGACCCAGTACTTC.

The CDR3 coding sequence is TGTGCCAGCAGGCAATACCCCCCAGGGTCCTACGAGCAGTACTTC. It yields the protein CASRQYPPGSYEQYF. The chain recombines TRBV7-9 with TRBJ2-7; maybe TRBD1 (5 bases). The CDR3 is 15 residues long. Germline assignment: CDR1 SEHNR and CDR2 FQNEAQ (reference sequence). V dropped 6 bases and J dropped 1 base, with 16 bases sitting between them.

The chain carries TRBV13 and TRBJ2-7, with 8 bases identical to TRBD1. V was pared by 5 bases and J by 0 bases, with 6 bases of the junction left unmatched. Per germline, CDR1 PRHDT and CDR2 FYEKMQ (reference sequence). CDR3 length equals 15 residues. In DNA, the CDR3 is TGTGCCAGCAGCCGAAGGGGACAGGTCTCCTACGAGCAGTACTTC. This sequence encodes CASSRRGQVSYEQYF.

This clone has more than one count but fewer than ten. The J gene is TRBJ2-2, the V gene TRBV28; D perhaps matches TRBD1 (5 bases). The ends were cut back, 8 bases at V and 5 bases at J, with 21 bases in the middle. The germline V gene has CDR1 MDHEN and CDR2 SYDVKM. The CDR3 is made up of 16 amino acids. The CDR3 coding sequence is TGTGCCAGCTCGCCGACAGTGGCGTTGTCGACCGGGGAGCTGTTTTTT. Encoded protein: CASSPTVALSTGELFF.

This chain links TRBV7-9 with TRBJ2-1; D is perhaps TRBD2 (6 bases). Trimming shortened V by 6 bases and J by 7 bases, and 25 bases separated the two germline ends. Germline V gene lookup returns CDR1 SEHNR and CDR2 FQNEAQ (reference sequence). The CDR3 spans 17 residues. As DNA, the CDR3 is TGTGCCAGCAGGCCCCCCGGGGGACCAATCCCCCCTAATGAGCAGTTCTTC. It is translated as CASRPPGGPIPPNEQFF.

Comments on this clone: This CDR3 is also generated by other DNA sequences in the sample. The chain recombines TRBV9 with TRBJ2-3; 12 positions match TRBD2. The CDR3 has 15 amino acids. Germline CDR1 reads SGDLS; CDR2 reads YYNGEE. V gave up 2 bases and J gave up 3 bases; unmatched junction bases: 1. The CDR3 nucleotides read TGTGCCAGCAGCGTTGGACTAGCGGGAACAGATACGCAGTATTTT. This gives the protein CASSVGLAGTDTQYF.

The chain carries TRBV6-5 and TRBJ2-7, with 7 bases matching TRBD1. The trim removed 5 bases at V and 5 bases at J, leaving 9 bases unmatched. The germline V gene encodes CDR1 MNHEY and CDR2 SVGAGI. CDR3 length equals 14 residues. The CDR3 loop reads CASSPRTGLDEQYF. The CDR3 DNA reads TGTGCCAGCAGTCCAAGGACAGGTTTGGACGAGCAGTACTTC.

This clone was seen once. The CDR3 DNA sequence: TGTGCCAGCAGTTTACGGGAGGGGATAGATGGCTACACCTTC. Translated, it gives CASSLREGIDGYTF. The V gene is TRBV27, the J gene TRBJ1-2; weak D call: TRBD1 (5 bases). The CDR3 sequence is 14 residues long. Trimming stripped 2 bases from V and 6 bases from J, with 13 bases between. The germline V gene encodes CDR1 MNHEY and CDR2 SMNVEV (reference sequence).

The sample holds many counts of this clone. The chain couples TRBV5-1 to TRBJ1-2, with 7 bases matching TRBD1. The CDR3 consists of 13 residues. With V trimmed by 4 bases and J by 8 bases, 8 bases remained unmatched. Germline values: CDR1 SGHRS, CDR2 YFSETQ. CDR3 DNA sequence: TGCGCCAGCAGCACGGGACAGTCGAGCGGCTACACCTTC. Translation gives CASSTGQSSGYTF. The variable domain in full, completed from reference TRBV5-1 and TRBJ1-2, reads KAGVTQTPRYLIKTRGQQVTLSCSPISGHRSVSWYQQTPGQGLQFLFEYFSETQRNKGNFPGRFSGRQFSNSRSEMNVSTLELGDSALYLCASSTGQSSGYTFGSGTRLTVV.

This clone was detected only once. The chain has TRBV4-2 and TRBJ1-1, with unresolved D. Trimming pared 0 bases from V and 2 bases from J, leaving 10 bases between. CDR3 size: 15 residues. The germline V gene has CDR1 LGHNA and CDR2 YNFKEQ. CDR3 in amino acids: CASSQDLGRNTEAFF. The CDR3 region has the DNA TGTGCCAGCAGCCAAGATCTAGGCCGAAACACTGAAGCTTTCTTT.

The rearrangement uses TRBV5-8 and TRBJ2-1; TRBD2 is a possible D gene (6 bases). Germline loops: CDR1 SGHTS, CDR2 YDEGEE. The CDR3 extends over 17 amino acids. V was clipped by 0 bases and J by 4 bases, with 17 bases between them. The CDR3 sequence is CASSLGRLEGIYNEQFF. CDR3 nucleotides: TGTGCCAGCAGCTTGGGGCGACTAGAGGGCATATACAATGAGCAGTTCTTC. Looking up the rest from reference TRBV5-8 and TRBJ2-1 gives the full variable domain: EAGVTQSPTHLIKTRGQQATLRCSPISGHTSVYWYQQALGLGLQFLLWYDEGEERNRGNFPPRFSGRQFPNYSSELNVNALELEDSALYLCASSLGRLEGIYNEQFFGPGTRLTVL.

V usage is TRBV7-2 and J usage is TRBJ1-4, with 8 bases that match TRBD1. Germline V gives CDR1 SGHTA, CDR2 FQGNSA. The CDR3 length is 15 residues. The junction had 3 bases not matched to a gene; V was cut back by 4 bases and J by 2 bases. CDR3 amino acids: CASSSRTGTNEKLFF. The CDR3 DNA reads as TGTGCCAGCAGCTCTCGGACAGGGACTAATGAAAAACTGTTTTTT.

The table lists this clone with a few counts. The chain is built from TRBV7-2 and TRBJ1-5; 8 bases line up with TRBD1. Germline-derived CDR1 and CDR2 are SGHTA and FQGNSA. The CDR3 loop spans 18 amino acids. V dropped 5 bases and J dropped 2; count of bases not matched to a gene: 14. This CDR3 reads CASSQPNRTGKGNQPQHF. DNA for the CDR3: TGTGCCAGCAGCCAACCGAACCGGACAGGGAAGGGCAATCAGCCCCAGCATTTT.